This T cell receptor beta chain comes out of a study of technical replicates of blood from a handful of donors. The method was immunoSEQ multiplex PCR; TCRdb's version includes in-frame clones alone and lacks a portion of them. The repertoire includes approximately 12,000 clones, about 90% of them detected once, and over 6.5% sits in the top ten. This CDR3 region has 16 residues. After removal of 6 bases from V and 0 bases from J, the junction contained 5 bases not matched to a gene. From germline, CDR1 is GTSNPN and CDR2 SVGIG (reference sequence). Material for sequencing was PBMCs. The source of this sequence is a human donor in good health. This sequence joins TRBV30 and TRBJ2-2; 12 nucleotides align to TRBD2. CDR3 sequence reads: CACWTSGDPNTGELFF. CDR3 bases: TGTGCCTGCTGGACTAGCGGGGATCCGAACACCGGGGAGCTGTTTTTT.